This TCR beta chain was captured by sequencing in a study of blood T cells in healthy people across ages. General study results and limits: The unknown donor CMV status may have confounded expanded clonotype changes. Older individuals had lower TCR beta diversity per million T cells (the decline was roughly linear).

The authors ran a second PCR of about 6 to 11 cycles using a sample-barcoded 5' primer and a J-beta primer mix. Each cDNA molecule was tagged by a template-switch adaptor with 12 random nucleotides. TCRdb re-called the 5' RACE reads with MiXCR, one entry per CDR3 protein. Of hundreds of thousands of distinct CDR3 sequences listed, about half are singletons. The draw of peripheral blood yielded roughly 9.1 milliliters from each donor. Comment on this clonotype: Its antigen is unidentified.

Germline loops: CDR1 SGHTA, CDR2 FQGNSA. Trimming pared 6 bases from V and 13 bases from J, leaving 19 bases between. The CDR3 runs to 14 residues. The sample taken for sequencing was blood. The chain couples TRBV7-2 to TRBJ1-6; D is uncertain. The sequence derives from a woman aged 55-75 years in good health. CDR3 nucleotides: TGTGCCAGCAGTTCCACGACGGCCATATATCCCCTCCACTTT. Amino acids: CASSSTTAIYPLHF. The complete variable domain, with remaining parts taken from reference TRBV7-2 and TRBJ1-6, reads GAGVSQSPSNKVTEKGKDVELRCDPISGHTALYWYRQSLGQGLEFLIYFQGNSAPDKSGLPSDRFSAERTGGSVSTLTIQRTQQEDSAVYLCASSSTTAIYPLHFGNGTRLTVT.